This is a list of T cell receptor beta chains from one sample in a study of metastatic and nonmetastatic thyroid tumors. TCRdb called clones again from the PCR reads with MiXCR. The sample holds 30,000 or so clones, about 29% seen once. The sample consisted of blood. The receptors shown here come from a female donor with papillary thyroid cancer or a benign thyroid nodule (not recorded which). Some clones in this sample may be carry-over from other donors' samples. Both conserved end residues are part of each CDR3. A D gene is named only where the DNA matches it firmly. Size is stated for part of the rows, as once, few or many counts, or as a class when the clone is expanded.

v_call: TRBV7-9; d_call: TRBD2; j_call: TRBJ2-5; clone_size: once; cdr3_aa: CASSSGTTQETQYF; cdr3_nt: TGTGCCAGCAGCTCCGGGACTACTCAAGAGACCCAGTACTTC
v_call: TRBV20-1; d_call: -; j_call: TRBJ2-5; clone_size: -; cdr3_aa: CMMKLAPRQDIQYF; cdr3_nt: TGCATGATGAAACTAGCCCCCCGTCAAGATATCCAGTACTTC
v_call: TRBV6-1; d_call: TRBD1; j_call: TRBJ1-6; clone_size: few; cdr3_aa: CASSLETGQGSPLHF; cdr3_nt: TGTGCCAGCAGTTTAGAGACAGGGCAAGGTTCACCCCTCCACTTT
v_call: TRBV6-4; d_call: TRBD1; j_call: TRBJ1-1; clone_size: -; cdr3_aa: CASSVSGTVSEAFF; cdr3_nt: TGTGCCAGCAGTGTCTCCGGGACAGTATCCGAAGCTTTCTTT
v_call: TRBV12-3/TRBV12-4; d_call: -; j_call: TRBJ2-1; clone_size: -; cdr3_aa: CASSLARGNEQIF; cdr3_nt: TGTGCCAGCAGTTTAGCGCGGGGCAATGAGCAGATCTTC
v_call: TRBV6-1; d_call: TRBD2; j_call: TRBJ2-3; clone_size: few; cdr3_aa: CASSNLAGGPDTQYF; cdr3_nt: TGTGCCAGCAGTAATCTAGCGGGAGGGCCAGATACGCAGTATTTT
v_call: TRBV9; d_call: -; j_call: TRBJ2-3; clone_size: many; cdr3_aa: CASSDVSWTSTDTQYF; cdr3_nt: TGTGCCAGCAGCGACGTCTCCTGGACTAGCACAGATACGCAGTATTTT
v_call: TRBV6-5; d_call: -; j_call: TRBJ2-7; clone_size: few; cdr3_aa: CASSYGQGRSYEQYF; cdr3_nt: TGTGCCAGCAGTTACGGGCAGGGAAGGTCCTACGAGCAGTACTTC
v_call: TRBV9; d_call: TRBD1; j_call: TRBJ1-2; clone_size: -; cdr3_aa: CASSSTGIGFYGYTF; cdr3_nt: TGTGCCAGCAGCTCGACAGGGATAGGTTTCTATGGCTACACCTTC
v_call: TRBV5-5; d_call: -; j_call: TRBJ2-5; clone_size: few; cdr3_aa: CASSLIAGQETQYF; cdr3_nt: TGTGCCAGCAGCTTGATCGCAGGCCAAGAGACCCAGTACTTC
v_call: TRBV11-2; d_call: -; j_call: TRBJ2-2; clone_size: -; cdr3_aa: CASSLESVDSGTGELFF; cdr3_nt: TGTGCCAGCAGCTTAGAATCCGTTGACAGCGGTACCGGGGAGCTGTTTTTT
v_call: TRBV20-1; d_call: -; j_call: TRBJ1-6; clone_size: medium-sized; cdr3_aa: CSASVSGRTLHF; cdr3_nt: TGCAGTGCTAGTGTGTCAGGGAGGACCCTCCACTTT
v_call: TRBV6-1; d_call: -; j_call: TRBJ1-2; clone_size: few; cdr3_aa: CASSPRANNYCYTF; cdr3_nt: TGTGCCAGCAGTCCGAGGGCAAATAACTATTGCTACACCTTC
v_call: TRBV10-1; d_call: TRBD2; j_call: TRBJ2-7; clone_size: many; cdr3_aa: CVAMREGLPHEQYF; cdr3_nt: TGCGTGGCCATGCGGGAGGGACTCCCCCACGAGCAGTACTTC
v_call: TRBV6-5; d_call: TRBD1; j_call: TRBJ1-1; clone_size: many; cdr3_aa: CASSYSGRGSGSEAFF; cdr3_nt: TGTGCCAGCAGTTACTCTGGCAGGGGGTCTGGTAGTGAAGCTTTTTTT
v_call: TRBV6-4; d_call: -; j_call: TRBJ2-1; clone_size: few; cdr3_aa: CASSDSTIGSNEQFF; cdr3_nt: TGTGCCAGCAGTGACTCTACTATCGGGAGCAATGAGCAGTTCTTC
v_call: TRBV5-1; d_call: TRBD1; j_call: TRBJ2-2; clone_size: many; cdr3_aa: CASSVGGTGRTGELFF; cdr3_nt: TGCGCCAGCAGCGTGGGTGGGACAGGGAGAACCGGGGAGCTGTTTTTT
v_call: TRBV28; d_call: TRBD2; j_call: TRBJ2-7; clone_size: -; cdr3_aa: CASPLEEREDYEQYF; cdr3_nt: TGTGCCAGTCCTTTAGAAGAGCGGGAGGACTACGAGCAGTACTTC
v_call: TRBV3-1; d_call: TRBD2; j_call: TRBJ2-2; clone_size: many; cdr3_aa: CASSLRGDTGELFF; cdr3_nt: TGTGCCAGCAGCCTTCGGGGGGACACCGGGGAGCTGTTTTTT
v_call: TRBV3-1; d_call: -; j_call: TRBJ1-4; clone_size: many; cdr3_aa: CASRSRASTNEKLFF; cdr3_nt: TGTGCCAGCAGGTCCCGGGCTTCAACTAATGAAAAACTGTTTTTT
v_call: TRBV20-1; d_call: -; j_call: TRBJ2-7; clone_size: medium-sized; cdr3_aa: CSARGGAREQYF; cdr3_nt: TGCAGTGCTAGAGGGGGGGCGCGTGAGCAGTACTTC
v_call: TRBV9; d_call: -; j_call: TRBJ2-1; clone_size: -; cdr3_aa: CASQRGSSTYNEQFF; cdr3_nt: TGTGCCAGCCAGAGGGGGTCCTCAACCTACAATGAGCAGTTCTTC
v_call: TRBV20-1; d_call: -; j_call: TRBJ2-3; clone_size: many; cdr3_aa: CSASGTLNF; cdr3_nt: TGCAGTGCTTCGGGGACCCTCAATTTT
v_call: TRBV2; d_call: TRBD1; j_call: TRBJ2-5; clone_size: few; cdr3_aa: CASRLTGKETKYF; cdr3_nt: TGTGCCAGCAGACTGACAGGGAAGGAGACCAAGTACTTC
v_call: TRBV5-1; d_call: -; j_call: TRBJ1-4; clone_size: many; cdr3_aa: CASSLAVGQNEKLFF; cdr3_nt: TGCGCCAGCAGCTTGGCCGTCGGCCAAAATGAAAAACTGTTTTTT
v_call: TRBV5-4; d_call: TRBD1; j_call: TRBJ2-3; clone_size: many; cdr3_aa: CASGLGTGATDTQYF; cdr3_nt: TGTGCCAGCGGATTAGGGACAGGGGCCACAGATACGCAGTATTTT
v_call: TRBV11-1; d_call: -; j_call: TRBJ2-7; clone_size: few; cdr3_aa: CASSGDFRPRSSYEQYF; cdr3_nt: TGTGCCAGCAGCGGCGATTTTCGACCCAGGTCGTCCTACGAGCAGTACTTC
v_call: TRBV27; d_call: TRBD2; j_call: TRBJ2-7; clone_size: -; cdr3_aa: CASSLTSGTTSYEQYF; cdr3_nt: TGTGCCAGCAGTTTGACTAGCGGGACTACCTCCTACGAGCAGTACTTC
v_call: TRBV12-3/TRBV12-4; d_call: -; j_call: TRBJ2-1; clone_size: few; cdr3_aa: CASSPQTYNEQFF; cdr3_nt: TGTGCCAGCAGCCCCCAGACCTACAATGAGCAGTTCTTC
v_call: TRBV9; d_call: -; j_call: TRBJ1-1; clone_size: -; cdr3_aa: CASSKVGTEAFF; cdr3_nt: TGTGCCAGCAGCAAGGTAGGCACTGAAGCTTTCTTT
v_call: TRBV7-3; d_call: TRBD2; j_call: TRBJ2-1; clone_size: many; cdr3_aa: CASSRGLAEGNEQFF; cdr3_nt: TGTGCCAGCAGCCGTGGACTAGCTGAAGGCAATGAGCAGTTCTTC
v_call: TRBV6-5; d_call: -; j_call: TRBJ2-1; clone_size: many; cdr3_aa: CASSYSRSSYNEQFF; cdr3_nt: TGTGCCAGCAGTTACTCTAGGAGCTCCTACAATGAGCAGTTCTTC
v_call: TRBV20-1; d_call: TRBD1; j_call: TRBJ1-5; clone_size: -; cdr3_aa: CSATQGRNQPQHF; cdr3_nt: TGCAGTGCTACACAGGGGCGCAATCAGCCCCAGCATTTT
v_call: TRBV11-1; d_call: -; j_call: TRBJ2-1; clone_size: -; cdr3_aa: CASSGVNASNEQIF; cdr3_nt: TGTGCCAGCAGCGGCGTTAATGCTAGCAATGAGCAGATCTTC
v_call: TRBV20-1; d_call: TRBD1; j_call: TRBJ1-2; clone_size: -; cdr3_aa: CSATRGRGYGYTF; cdr3_nt: TGCAGTGCTACCAGGGGGCGAGGATATGGCTACACCTTC
v_call: TRBV6-1; d_call: -; j_call: TRBJ1-3; clone_size: medium-sized; cdr3_aa: CASSDLGYSGNTIYF; cdr3_nt: TGTGCCAGCAGTGACTTGGGATACTCTGGAAACACCATATATTTT
v_call: TRBV2; d_call: TRBD1; j_call: TRBJ1-2; clone_size: -; cdr3_aa: CASSEGQGLYYGYTF; cdr3_nt: TGTGCCAGCAGTGAGGGACAGGGGCTTTACTATGGCTACACCTTC
v_call: TRBV20-1; d_call: -; j_call: TRBJ2-7; clone_size: -; cdr3_aa: CSAEHSNLGDYEQYF; cdr3_nt: TGCAGTGCTGAACACAGCAATTTGGGAGACTACGAGCAGTACTTC
v_call: TRBV11-1; d_call: TRBD1; j_call: TRBJ2-7; clone_size: -; cdr3_aa: CASSLHLGQGSYEQYF; cdr3_nt: TGTGCCAGCAGCTTACACCTCGGACAGGGTTCGTATGAGCAGTACTTC
v_call: TRBV20-1; d_call: TRBD1; j_call: TRBJ1-2; clone_size: many; cdr3_aa: CSAYGTVYGYTF; cdr3_nt: TGCAGTGCCTATGGGACAGTCTATGGCTACACCTTC
v_call: TRBV18; d_call: TRBD1; j_call: TRBJ1-2; clone_size: many; cdr3_aa: CASSPTGTGLYGYTF; cdr3_nt: TGTGCCAGCTCACCTACCGGGACAGGGCTTTATGGCTACACCTTC